This is a list of T cell receptor beta chains from one sample in a study of control samples from healthy donors and cancer patients. Some clones are missing from TCRdb's copy, which holds only in-frame ones; the method was immunoSEQ multiplex PCR. The sample yields around 92,000 clones, more than 75% seen once. What was sequenced was blood. These receptors all stem from a man between 60 and 70 years old in good health. Both conserved end residues are part of each CDR3. Only some rows state a clone size, as once, few, many or a class for expanded clones.

clone_size v_call cdr3_aa
few TRBV6-5 CASRTGNQPQHF
. TRBV19 CASSPRTGSGQETQYF
. TRBV18 CASSSLSSSTDTQYF
. TRBV25-1 CASSERYQETQYF
. TRBV7-6 CASSSGGTAGLGDTQYF
. TRBV2 CASIPGTSGGTLYNEQFF
. TRBV28 CASSPGTGDYEQYF
. TRBV9 CASSPGDRGRGNIQYF
. TRBV6-5 CAIRRGQDENEQFF
. TRBV5-1 CASSSTGMNTEAFF
. TRBV30 CAWSPGRVIDNEQFF
. TRBV3-1/TRBV3-2 CASSHGARLNTEAFF
. TRBV30 CAWSGIGGSSPLHF
. TRBV6-2/TRBV6-3 CASSFVTGAVYNEQFF
. TRBV5-6 CASSLIPAGGPRVLYF
once TRBV4-2 CASTKGLAASYEQYF
. TRBV10-3 CAIGVGAYEQYF